The 17 T cell receptor beta chains below all came from one sample that was sequenced in a study of Tregs in tolerant kidney transplant recipients. Repertoires were generated with immunoSEQ multiplex PCR, while TCRdb's copy carries only in-frame clones and drops some. This sample carries under 95,000 clones, roughly 90% of them seen once, and the ten largest clones take approximately 0.35%. The sample in question was Tregs from blood, obtained before the transplant. All receptors come from a human donor who received a combined kidney and bone marrow transplant.

The DNA of the CDR3 is TGTGCCAGCACTGAATCGGGGAGGAATCAGCCCCAGCATTTT. It yields the protein CASTESGRNQPQHF. V gene TRBV6-6 combines with J gene TRBJ1-5; D gene unclear. Germline V gene data show CDR1 as MNHNY and CDR2 as SVGAGI (reference sequence). V was clipped by 7 bases and J by 4 bases, with 14 bases between them. CDR3 length: 14 residues.

This chain connects TRBV5-4 to TRBJ1-4; D is possibly TRBD1 (6 bases). This CDR3 spans 12 amino acids. V was pared by 3 bases and J by 11 bases, with 11 bases between. Germline V gives CDR1 SGHNT, CDR2 YYREEE (reference sequence). CDR3 residues: CASSSGGLKLFF. CDR3 coding DNA: TGTGCCAGCAGCTCGGGGGGCCTCAAACTGTTTTTT.

The chain links TRBV4-3 to TRBJ2-7; 8 nucleotides agree with TRBD1. The CDR3 has 14 amino acids. Per germline, CDR1 LGHNA and CDR2 YSLEER. After removal of 1 base from V and 6 bases from J, the junction contained 5 bases not matched to a gene. CDR3 in amino acids: CASSQVRQGSEQYF. The DNA for the CDR3 is TGCGCCAGCAGCCAAGTTAGACAGGGGAGCGAGCAGTACTTC.

This clone appeared a few times. V is TRBV9 and J is TRBJ1-2; D remains unclear. Germline assignment: CDR1 SGDLS and CDR2 YYNGEE. The CDR3 totals 14 residues. V lost 1 base to trimming and J lost 6 bases, with 13 bases between them. In DNA form, the CDR3 reads TGTGCCAGCAGCGTATCCCCGGCAGACAATGGCTACACCTTC. This translates into CASSVSPADNGYTF.

The rearrangement links TRBV6-1 to TRBJ1-1; D uncertain. This CDR3 has 11 residues. Trimming took 6 bases from V and 3 from J, leaving 5 bases between them. In germline, CDR1 is MNHNS, CDR2 SASEGT. As DNA, the CDR3 is TGTGCCAGCAGGTACTACACTGAAGCTTTCTTT. Amino acid sequence: CASRYYTEAFF.

This chain connects TRBV7-2 to TRBJ1-2; tentatively, D is TRBD1 (5 bases). CDR1 and CDR2 from the germline V gene are SGHTA and FQGNSA. The CDR3 totals 15 residues. Trimming cost V 5 bases and J 3 bases, with 16 bases left between them. Here the CDR3 reads CASSLRDGVDYGYTF. The CDR3 nucleotides read TGTGCCAGCAGCCTACGGGACGGAGTTGACTATGGCTACACCTTC. Supplemented by reference TRBV7-2 and TRBJ1-2, the full variable domain reads GAGVSQSPSNKVTEKGKDVELRCDPISGHTALYWYRQSLGQGLEFLIYFQGNSAPDKSGLPSDRFSAERTGGSVSTLTIQRTQQEDSAVYLCASSLRDGVDYGYTFGSGTRLTVV.

This chain uses TRBV7-2 with TRBJ2-5; 8 bases align to TRBD1. Losses at the gene ends were 5 bases for V and 4 bases for J; bases not matched to a gene: 6. There are 14 residues in the CDR3. Germline V gene lookup returns CDR1 SGHTA and CDR2 FQGNSA. In nucleotides, the CDR3 is TGTGCCAGCAGCAGGCAGGGGGCGGGAGAGACCCAGTACTTC. Its protein product is CASSRQGAGETQYF.

The table lists this clone with a count of one. The J gene is TRBJ2-1, the V gene TRBV30; 11 nucleotides agree with TRBD2. Trimming took 5 bases from V and 6 from J; bases not matched to a gene: 6. This CDR3 has 14 amino acids. Per germline, CDR1 GTSNPN and CDR2 SVGIG (reference sequence). This chain's CDR3 is CAWLGTSGFNEQFF. The CDR3 nucleotides read TGTGCCTGGCTCGGGACTAGCGGCTTCAATGAGCAGTTCTTC.

This chain uses TRBV28 with TRBJ1-1; 8 bases are a match to TRBD1. CDR1 and CDR2 (germline): MDHEN, SYDVKM. Trimming took 5 bases from V and 1 from J; bases not matched to a gene: 6. The CDR3 covers 15 residues. CDR3 amino acids: CASSPPTGANTEAFF. For the CDR3, the DNA is TGTGCCAGCAGTCCGCCGACAGGGGCGAACACTGAAGCTTTCTTT.

In this sample, this clone turned up once. The CDR3 sequence is CASSLPLGRVQETQYF. As DNA, the CDR3 is TGTGCCAGCAGTTTACCCCTTGGCAGGGTCCAAGAGACCCAGTACTTC. The chain is built from TRBV28 and TRBJ2-5; D is possibly TRBD1 (5 bases). The germline V and J ends were trimmed by 2 bases and 1 base, with 14 bases remaining between them. The germline V gene encodes CDR1 MDHEN and CDR2 SYDVKM. CDR3 size: 16 residues. Together with reference TRBV28 and TRBJ2-5, the CDR3 gives the full variable domain: DVKVTQSSRYLVKRTGEKVFLECVQDMDHENMFWYRQDPGLGLRLIYFSYDVKMKEKGDIPEGYSVSREKKERFSLILESASTNQTSMYLCASSLPLGRVQETQYFGPGTRLLVL.

This chain uses TRBV28 with TRBJ2-5; D call uncertain. From germline, CDR1 is MDHEN and CDR2 SYDVKM. The ends were cut back, 4 bases at V and 0 bases at J, with 3 bases in the middle. The CDR3 has 12 residues. In nucleotides, the CDR3 is TGTGCCAGCAGTTCTAACCAAGAGACCCAGTACTTC. It yields the protein CASSSNQETQYF. The variable domain in full, with the rest retrieved from reference TRBV28 and TRBJ2-5, is DVKVTQSSRYLVKRTGEKVFLECVQDMDHENMFWYRQDPGLGLRLIYFSYDVKMKEKGDIPEGYSVSREKKERFSLILESASTNQTSMYLCASSSNQETQYFGPGTRLLVL.

The rearrangement links TRBV30 to TRBJ1-3; D is possibly TRBD1 (5 bases). The CDR3 extends over 15 amino acids. Germline CDR1 reads GTSNPN; CDR2 reads SVGIG (reference sequence). Trimming took 4 bases from V and 4 from J, leaving 17 bases between them. The CDR3 DNA is TGTGCCTGGAATGCTCCACAGGCACGGGGAAACACCATATATTTT. It specifies CAWNAPQARGNTIYF. Full variable domain (remainder filled in from reference TRBV30 and TRBJ1-3): SQTIHQWPATLVQPVGSPLSLECTVEGTSNPNLYWYRQAAGRGLQLLFYSVGIGQISSEVPQNLSASRPQDRQFILSSKKLLLSDSGFYLCAWNAPQARGNTIYFGEGSWLTVV.

This rearrangement joins TRBV6-1 to TRBJ1-1; D unresolved. Germline V gene sequence: CDR1 MNHNS, CDR2 SASEGT. This CDR3 region has 13 residues. The germline V and J ends were trimmed by 2 bases and 4 bases, with 8 bases remaining between them. The CDR3: CASSERRATEAFF. CDR3 sequence (DNA): TGTGCCAGCAGTGAAAGGAGGGCCACTGAAGCTTTCTTT.

The chain employs TRBV6-6 and TRBJ2-5; D might be TRBD2 (6 bases). In germline, CDR1 is MNHNY, CDR2 SVGAGI (reference sequence). This CDR3 has 14 amino acids. Trimming took 6 bases from V and 5 from J, leaving 16 bases between them. CDR3 nucleotides: TGTGCCAGCAGCCGGGGGAACACGTTGGAGACCCAGTACTTC. Translated, it gives CASSRGNTLETQYF.

The chain recombines TRBV6-1 with TRBJ1-4, with no clear D. Trimming took 3 bases from V and 7 from J, leaving 15 bases between them. Germline V gives CDR1 MNHNS, CDR2 SASEGT. CDR3 length: 15 residues. The CDR3 spells CASSEEAAGSEKLFF. CDR3 bases: TGTGCCAGCAGTGAGGAGGCAGCGGGGAGTGAAAAACTGTTTTTT.

The chain combines TRBV15 with TRBJ1-5; D remains ambiguous. Germline V CDR1 and CDR2: LNHNV, YYDKDF (reference sequence). CDR3 length: 15 residues. Trimming took 1 base from V and 0 from J, leaving 7 bases between them. CDR3 nucleotide sequence: TGTGCCACCAGCAGAGGTAGGGATAGCAATCAGCCCCAGCATTTT. Translated, it gives CATSRGRDSNQPQHF.

The chain combines TRBV28 with TRBJ2-7; 7 nucleotides match TRBD1. The CDR3 spans 13 residues. Germline V gene lookup returns CDR1 MDHEN and CDR2 SYDVKM. The junction had 2 bases not matched to a gene; V was cut back by 2 bases and J by 4 bases. The CDR3 nucleotides are TGTGCCAGCAGTTTACCCAGGGGGTACGAGCAGTACTTC. Its protein is CASSLPRGYEQYF.